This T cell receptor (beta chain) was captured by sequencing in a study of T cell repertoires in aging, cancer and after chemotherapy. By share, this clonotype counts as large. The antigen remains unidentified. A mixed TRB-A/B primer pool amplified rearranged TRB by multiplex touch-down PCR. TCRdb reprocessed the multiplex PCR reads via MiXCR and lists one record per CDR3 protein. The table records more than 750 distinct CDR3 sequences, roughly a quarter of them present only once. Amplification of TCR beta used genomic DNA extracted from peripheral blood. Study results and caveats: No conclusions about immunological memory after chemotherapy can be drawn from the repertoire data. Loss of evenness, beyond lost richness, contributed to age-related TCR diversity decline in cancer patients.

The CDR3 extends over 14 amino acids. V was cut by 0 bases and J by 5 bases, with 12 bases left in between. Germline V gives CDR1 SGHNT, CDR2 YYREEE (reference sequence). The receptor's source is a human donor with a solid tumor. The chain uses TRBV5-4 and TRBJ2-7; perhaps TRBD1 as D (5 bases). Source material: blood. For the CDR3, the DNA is TGTGCCAGCAGCTTGGTGGCAGGGTCCCACGAGCAGTACTTC. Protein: CASSLVAGSHEQYF. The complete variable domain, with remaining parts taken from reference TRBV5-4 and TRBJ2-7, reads ETGVTQSPTHLIKTRGQQVTLRCSSQSGHNTVSWYQQALGQGPQFIFQYYREEENGRGNFPPRFSGLQFPNYSSELNVNALELDDSALYLCASSLVAGSHEQYFGPGTRLTVT.